This is a list of T cell receptor beta chains from one sample in a study of T cell responses to AZD1222 COVID-19 vaccine. Clones were read by immunoSEQ multiplex PCR, and TCRdb kept only the in-frame ones, dropping some. This table has 90,000 to 150,000 clones, 85% to 90% appearing once. The sample consisted of peripheral blood, taken 28 days after the second AZD1222 dose. The receptors shown here come from an adult who received the AZD1222 COVID-19 vaccine. CDR3s include the opening cysteine and the closing phenylalanine or tryptophan. Each record gives: D gene, J gene, V gene, clone size, CDR3 DNA, CDR3 protein. The D gene is left open where the match is weak. Size values are once, few and many counts, or a class for expanded clones, and some rows have none.

D gene: .; J gene: TRBJ1-5; V gene: TRBV23-1; clone size: .; CDR3 DNA: TGCGCCAGCAGTCAATTTCCGGCGGGGGCCGGTGTTCAGCCCCAGCATTTT; CDR3 protein: CASSQFPAGAGVQPQHF
D gene: .; J gene: TRBJ2-5; V gene: TRBV3-1/TRBV3-2; clone size: .; CDR3 DNA: TGTGCCAGCAGCCACCCCGGTTCCGGGAAGGGGTACCAAGAGACCCAGTACTTC; CDR3 protein: CASSHPGSGKGYQETQYF
D gene: .; J gene: TRBJ2-2; V gene: TRBV25-1; clone size: .; CDR3 DNA: TGTGCCAGCAGTGAAACGCGGCGGGAGCTGTTTTTT; CDR3 protein: CASSETRRELFF
D gene: .; J gene: TRBJ1-4; V gene: TRBV28; clone size: .; CDR3 DNA: TGTGCCAGCGGGGGGGTAGCTAATGAAAAACTGTTTTTT; CDR3 protein: CASGGVANEKLFF
D gene: .; J gene: TRBJ1-2; V gene: TRBV30; clone size: .; CDR3 DNA: TGTGCCTGGAAGGGGGGCCTTAACCTCTATGGCTACACCTTC; CDR3 protein: CAWKGGLNLYGYTF
D gene: TRBD1; J gene: TRBJ1-1; V gene: TRBV7-8; clone size: .; CDR3 DNA: TGTGCCAGTAGCGACAGGGCTGGCACTGAAGCTTTCTTT; CDR3 protein: CASSDRAGTEAFF
D gene: .; J gene: TRBJ1-6; V gene: TRBV18; clone size: .; CDR3 DNA: TGTGCCAGTTCGTACGGGGGAATATATAATTCACCCCTCCACTTT; CDR3 protein: CASSYGGIYNSPLHF
D gene: TRBD1; J gene: TRBJ1-1; V gene: TRBV29-1; clone size: .; CDR3 DNA: TGCAGCGGCGGTGGGACAGCGGGTAACACTGAAGCTTTCTTT; CDR3 protein: CSGGGTAGNTEAFF
D gene: .; J gene: TRBJ2-5; V gene: TRBV18; clone size: .; CDR3 DNA: TGTGCCAGCTCACAGGTCGGGGGTCTCCAAGAGACCCAGTACTTC; CDR3 protein: CASSQVGGLQETQYF
D gene: TRBD1; J gene: TRBJ2-5; V gene: TRBV5-1; clone size: .; CDR3 DNA: TGCGCCAGCAGCTCAAGCAGGGGGCATCAAGAGACCCAGTACTTC; CDR3 protein: CASSSSRGHQETQYF
D gene: TRBD2; J gene: TRBJ2-3; V gene: TRBV19; clone size: few; CDR3 DNA: TGTGCCAGTAGTACCGGGACTAGCGGGGGGGCCGCGAGAAATACGCAGTATTTT; CDR3 protein: CASSTGTSGGAARNTQYF
D gene: .; J gene: TRBJ1-3; V gene: TRBV5-1; clone size: once; CDR3 DNA: TGCGCCAGCAGCCTAGGGAGCGGAGGAAACACCATATATTTT; CDR3 protein: CASSLGSGGNTIYF
D gene: .; J gene: TRBJ2-7; V gene: TRBV2; clone size: .; CDR3 DNA: TGTGCCAGCAGGGATTTAAGGGTGGGGGATGGCGAGCAGTACTTC; CDR3 protein: CASRDLRVGDGEQYF
D gene: TRBD1; J gene: TRBJ2-1; V gene: TRBV7-6; clone size: .; CDR3 DNA: TGTGCCAGCAGCATTACCGGGACAGGGCCTACTCCAAGCTCCTACAATGAGCAGTTCTTC; CDR3 protein: CASSITGTGPTPSSYNEQFF
D gene: .; J gene: TRBJ1-3; V gene: TRBV2; clone size: .; CDR3 DNA: TGTGCCAGCTCCCCCAGGGAGGGGTCCGGAAACACCATATATTTT; CDR3 protein: CASSPREGSGNTIYF
D gene: TRBD2; J gene: TRBJ2-7; V gene: TRBV5-1; clone size: .; CDR3 DNA: TGCGCCAGCAGCCGACTCCCGGGAGGCCTCTACGAGCAGTACTTC; CDR3 protein: CASSRLPGGLYEQYF
D gene: .; J gene: TRBJ2-7; V gene: TRBV12-3/TRBV12-4; clone size: .; CDR3 DNA: TGTGCCAGCAGTTTCGACATCTACGAGCAGTACTTC; CDR3 protein: CASSFDIYEQYF
D gene: .; J gene: TRBJ1-1; V gene: TRBV2; clone size: .; CDR3 DNA: TGTGCCGGCCTTATAAACACTGAAGCTTTCTTT; CDR3 protein: CAGLINTEAFF
D gene: .; J gene: TRBJ1-1; V gene: TRBV5-1; clone size: .; CDR3 DNA: TGCGCCAGCAGCTTCAGTAACACTGAAGCTTTCTTT; CDR3 protein: CASSFSNTEAFF
D gene: .; J gene: TRBJ1-5; V gene: TRBV2; clone size: .; CDR3 DNA: TGTGCCAGCAGCATAGACAGAAGCAATCAGCCCCAGCATTTT; CDR3 protein: CASSIDRSNQPQHF
D gene: .; J gene: TRBJ1-1; V gene: TRBV4-1; clone size: .; CDR3 DNA: TGCGCCAGCAGCCCCGAAGAGCGGGGGAACACTGAAGCTTTCTTT; CDR3 protein: CASSPEERGNTEAFF
D gene: .; J gene: TRBJ1-4; V gene: TRBV19; clone size: .; CDR3 DNA: TGTGCCAGTAGTAGTGGCCGACATGAAAAACTGTTTTTT; CDR3 protein: CASSSGRHEKLFF
D gene: .; J gene: TRBJ2-3; V gene: TRBV2; clone size: .; CDR3 DNA: TGTGCCAGCAACCTCCTAGGACTTCGCATCCGCACAGATACGCAGTATTTT; CDR3 protein: CASNLLGLRIRTDTQYF
D gene: .; J gene: TRBJ1-2; V gene: TRBV20-1; clone size: once; CDR3 DNA: TGCAGTGCTTGGACGGACTATGGCTACACCTTC; CDR3 protein: CSAWTDYGYTF
D gene: .; J gene: TRBJ2-1; V gene: TRBV19; clone size: .; CDR3 DNA: TGTGCCAGTAGGGATGACAGCAATGAGCAGTTCTTC; CDR3 protein: CASRDDSNEQFF
D gene: .; J gene: TRBJ2-2; V gene: TRBV9; clone size: few; CDR3 DNA: TGTGCCAGCAGCGTAGTCAGCACCGGGGAGCTGTTTTTT; CDR3 protein: CASSVVSTGELFF
D gene: .; J gene: TRBJ1-1; V gene: TRBV28; clone size: .; CDR3 DNA: TGTGCCAGCATATTTTGGCTAAGGATTAGCACTGAAGCTTTCTTT; CDR3 protein: CASIFWLRISTEAFF
D gene: TRBD1; J gene: TRBJ1-2; V gene: TRBV10-3; clone size: .; CDR3 DNA: TGTGCCATCAGTGGGACAGGGAACTATGGCTACACCTTC; CDR3 protein: CAISGTGNYGYTF
D gene: TRBD1; J gene: TRBJ2-1; V gene: TRBV5-1; clone size: .; CDR3 DNA: TGCGCCAGCAGCCTGCGACAGGGCTACAATGAGCAGTTCTTC; CDR3 protein: CASSLRQGYNEQFF
D gene: .; J gene: TRBJ2-7; V gene: TRBV27; clone size: .; CDR3 DNA: TGTGCCAGCAGTTTATCGAAAGGAACTTCCTACGAGCAGTACTTC; CDR3 protein: CASSLSKGTSYEQYF
D gene: .; J gene: TRBJ1-5; V gene: TRBV3-1/TRBV3-2; clone size: .; CDR3 DNA: TGTGCCAGCAGCCAGGGGGTCAATCAGCCCCAGCATTTT; CDR3 protein: CASSQGVNQPQHF
D gene: .; J gene: TRBJ1-2; V gene: TRBV18; clone size: .; CDR3 DNA: TGTGCCAGCTCACCACCGGCGGGGGTCACTTACGGCTACACCTTC; CDR3 protein: CASSPPAGVTYGYTF
D gene: .; J gene: TRBJ2-5; V gene: TRBV7-8; clone size: .; CDR3 DNA: TGTGCCAGCAGCTTAGCTGGGGGAGAGACCCAGTACTTC; CDR3 protein: CASSLAGGETQYF
D gene: .; J gene: TRBJ2-7; V gene: TRBV11-2; clone size: .; CDR3 DNA: TGTGCCAGCAGCTTAGTACCCTACGAGCAGCACTTC; CDR3 protein: CASSLVPYEQHF
D gene: .; J gene: TRBJ1-2; V gene: TRBV7-2; clone size: .; CDR3 DNA: TGTGCCAGCAGCGGTGAGGGTCCTAACTATGGCTACACCTTC; CDR3 protein: CASSGEGPNYGYTF
D gene: TRBD1; J gene: TRBJ1-1; V gene: TRBV2; clone size: .; CDR3 DNA: TGTGCCAGCAGCGGGACAGGGGGCGCGGGGAACACTGAAGCTTTCTTT; CDR3 protein: CASSGTGGAGNTEAFF
D gene: .; J gene: TRBJ2-5; V gene: TRBV6-5; clone size: .; CDR3 DNA: TGTGCCAGCAGCCCAAACTTTGGAAAAGAGACCCAGTACTTC; CDR3 protein: CASSPNFGKETQYF
D gene: .; J gene: TRBJ2-7; V gene: TRBV20-1; clone size: .; CDR3 DNA: TGCAGTGCTAGGGGTAGTTACGAGCAGTACTTC; CDR3 protein: CSARGSYEQYF
D gene: TRBD1; J gene: TRBJ1-1; V gene: TRBV10-3; clone size: .; CDR3 DNA: TGTGCCATCAGTGAGTCGGCAGGGGGAGGAACTGAAGCTTTCTTT; CDR3 protein: CAISESAGGGTEAFF
D gene: TRBD1; J gene: TRBJ2-1; V gene: TRBV3-1/TRBV3-2; clone size: .; CDR3 DNA: TGTGCCAGCAGCCGACGGACAGGGAACAATGAGCAGTTCTTC; CDR3 protein: CASSRRTGNNEQFF
D gene: .; J gene: TRBJ2-7; V gene: TRBV28; clone size: .; CDR3 DNA: TGTGCCAGCTCCTCCTTCGCGGGGGCCACCTACGAGCAGTACTTC; CDR3 protein: CASSSFAGATYEQYF
D gene: .; J gene: TRBJ2-7; V gene: TRBV5-5; clone size: few; CDR3 DNA: TGTGCCAGCAGCTTGGCCGGCGCCATGGTCGGCCACGAGCAGTACTTC; CDR3 protein: CASSLAGAMVGHEQYF
D gene: .; J gene: TRBJ1-1; V gene: TRBV18; clone size: .; CDR3 DNA: TGTGCCAGCTCACCGTATGGACAGAACACTGAAGCTTTCTTT; CDR3 protein: CASSPYGQNTEAFF
D gene: .; J gene: TRBJ2-4; V gene: TRBV19; clone size: .; CDR3 DNA: TGTGCCAGTAGATCCGGGACATCACTAGCCAAAAACATTCAGTACTTC; CDR3 protein: CASRSGTSLAKNIQYF
D gene: TRBD1; J gene: TRBJ2-7; V gene: TRBV6-2/TRBV6-3; clone size: .; CDR3 DNA: TGTGCCAGCAGTCGCCGGGACAGGTTCTCCTACGAGCAGTACTTC; CDR3 protein: CASSRRDRFSYEQYF
D gene: .; J gene: TRBJ2-7; V gene: TRBV18; clone size: .; CDR3 DNA: TGTGCCAGCTCACCGGAAACCGGCAGGAAGAGCGAGCAGTACTTC; CDR3 protein: CASSPETGRKSEQYF
D gene: .; J gene: TRBJ2-7; V gene: TRBV5-1; clone size: .; CDR3 DNA: TGCGCCAGCAGCTTGGGGTGGGGCAAATCCTACGAGCAGTACTTC; CDR3 protein: CASSLGWGKSYEQYF
D gene: .; J gene: TRBJ1-1; V gene: TRBV6-4; clone size: few; CDR3 DNA: TGTGCCAGCAGTAAAACTAGGGAGGATGAAGCTTTCTTT; CDR3 protein: CASSKTREDEAFF
D gene: TRBD2; J gene: TRBJ2-2; V gene: TRBV7-2; clone size: .; CDR3 DNA: TGTGCCAGCAGTAGGACTAGCGGTATGGCCGGGGAGCTGTTTTTT; CDR3 protein: CASSRTSGMAGELFF
D gene: .; J gene: TRBJ1-1; V gene: TRBV7-9; clone size: .; CDR3 DNA: TGTGCCAGCAGCTCGAGGACAGATTTTGAAGCTTTCTTT; CDR3 protein: CASSSRTDFEAFF
D gene: .; J gene: TRBJ2-7; V gene: TRBV15; clone size: few; CDR3 DNA: TGTGCCACCAGCAGAGATAGACAGGCCGAGTCCGAGCAGTACTTC; CDR3 protein: CATSRDRQAESEQYF
D gene: TRBD2; J gene: TRBJ2-5; V gene: TRBV4-3; clone size: .; CDR3 DNA: TGCGCCAGCAGCCAAGAGCCTAGCGGGGGTTTGGGGACCCAGTACTTC; CDR3 protein: CASSQEPSGGLGTQYF